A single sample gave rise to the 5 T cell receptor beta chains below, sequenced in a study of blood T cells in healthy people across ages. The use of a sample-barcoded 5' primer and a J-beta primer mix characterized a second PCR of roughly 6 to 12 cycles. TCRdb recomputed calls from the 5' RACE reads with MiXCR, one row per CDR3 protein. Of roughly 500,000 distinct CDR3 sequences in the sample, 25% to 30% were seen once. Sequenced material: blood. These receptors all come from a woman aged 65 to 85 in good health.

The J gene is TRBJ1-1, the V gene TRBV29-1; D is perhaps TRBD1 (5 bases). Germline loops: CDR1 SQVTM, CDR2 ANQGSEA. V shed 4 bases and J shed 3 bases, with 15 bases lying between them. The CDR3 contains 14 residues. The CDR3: CSVAVSGGDTEAFF. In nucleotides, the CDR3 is TGCAGCGTTGCAGTGAGTGGAGGGGACACTGAAGCTTTCTTT.

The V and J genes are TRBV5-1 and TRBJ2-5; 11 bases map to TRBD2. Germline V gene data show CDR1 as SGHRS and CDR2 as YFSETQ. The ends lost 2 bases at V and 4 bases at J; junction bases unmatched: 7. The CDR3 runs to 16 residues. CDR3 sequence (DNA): TGCGCCAGCAGCTTTGCTAGCGGGGGGATCGGAGAGACCCAGTACTTC. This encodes CASSFASGGIGETQYF.

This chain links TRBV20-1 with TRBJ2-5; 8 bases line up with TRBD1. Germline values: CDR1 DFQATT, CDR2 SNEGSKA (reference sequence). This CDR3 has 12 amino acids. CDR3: CSAFDRGETQYF. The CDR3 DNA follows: TGCAGCGCTTTTGACAGGGGCGAGACCCAGTACTTC.

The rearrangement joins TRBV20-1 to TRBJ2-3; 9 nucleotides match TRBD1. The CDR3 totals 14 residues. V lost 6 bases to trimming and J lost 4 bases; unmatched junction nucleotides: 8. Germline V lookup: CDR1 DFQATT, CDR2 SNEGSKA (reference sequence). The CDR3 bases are TGCAGTGCCAACGGACAGGGGAAGGCAGATACGCAGTATTTT. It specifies CSANGQGKADTQYF.

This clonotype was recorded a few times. CDR3 sequence: CASSQGEGTNEKLFF. The CDR3, as DNA: TGTGCCAGCAGCCAAGGTGAAGGGACTAATGAAAAACTGTTTTTT. The J gene is TRBJ1-4, the V gene TRBV4-2; D remains ambiguous. Trimming removed 1 base from V and 2 bases from J, with 8 bases in between. Germline lookup yields CDR1 LGHNA and CDR2 YNFKEQ. This CDR3 is 15 amino acids long.